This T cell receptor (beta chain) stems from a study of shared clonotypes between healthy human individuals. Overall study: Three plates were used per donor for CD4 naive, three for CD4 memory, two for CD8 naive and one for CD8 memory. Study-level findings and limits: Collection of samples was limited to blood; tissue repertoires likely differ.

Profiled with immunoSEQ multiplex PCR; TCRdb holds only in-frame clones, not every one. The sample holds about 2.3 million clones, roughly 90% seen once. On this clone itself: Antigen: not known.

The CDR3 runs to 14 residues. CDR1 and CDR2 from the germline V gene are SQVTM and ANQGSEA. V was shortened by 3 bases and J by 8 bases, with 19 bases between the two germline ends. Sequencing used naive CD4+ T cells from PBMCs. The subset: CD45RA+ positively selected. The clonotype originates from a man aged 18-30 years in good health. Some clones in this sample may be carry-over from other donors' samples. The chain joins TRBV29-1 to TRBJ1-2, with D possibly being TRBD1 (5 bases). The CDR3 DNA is TGCAGCGTTGAGTTCAATTATAGGGGAGGAGGCTACACCTTC. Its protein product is CSVEFNYRGGGYTF.